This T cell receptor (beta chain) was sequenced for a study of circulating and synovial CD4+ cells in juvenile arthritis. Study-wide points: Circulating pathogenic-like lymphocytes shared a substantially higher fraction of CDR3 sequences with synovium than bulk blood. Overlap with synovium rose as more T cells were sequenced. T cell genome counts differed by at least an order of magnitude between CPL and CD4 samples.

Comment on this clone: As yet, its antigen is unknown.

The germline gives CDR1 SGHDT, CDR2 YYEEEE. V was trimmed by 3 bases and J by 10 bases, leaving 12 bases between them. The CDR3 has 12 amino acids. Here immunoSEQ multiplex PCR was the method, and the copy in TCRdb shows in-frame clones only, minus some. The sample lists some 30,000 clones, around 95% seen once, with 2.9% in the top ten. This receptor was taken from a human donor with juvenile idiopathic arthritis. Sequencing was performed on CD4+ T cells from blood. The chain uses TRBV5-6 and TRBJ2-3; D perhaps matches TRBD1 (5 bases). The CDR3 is CASSSTDRSQYF. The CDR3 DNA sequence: TGTGCCAGCAGCTCGACAGACAGATCGCAGTATTTT.